These 22 T cell receptor beta chains were all obtained from the same sample, sequenced in a study of T cells after yellow fever vaccination. TCRdb processed the 5' RACE reads anew with MiXCR; each CDR3 protein has one entry. Among under 500,000 distinct CDR3 sequences, 15% to 20% were seen once, and the ten largest hold 18%. Sequences were derived from PBMCs, sampled before the yellow fever booster vaccination. Receptors originate from a man aged 18 to 30 who received the YFV17D yellow fever vaccine.

The chain couples TRBV2 to TRBJ2-7; D uncertain. Germline CDR1 SNHLY, CDR2 FYNNEI. V was cut by 5 bases and J by 3 bases, with 14 bases left in between. This CDR3 has 14 residues. The CDR3 bases are TGTGCCAGCAGTCCCGTTACAAGAAGCTACGAGCAGTACTTC. Translation: CASSPVTRSYEQYF.

The table lists this clonotype with a few counts. The CDR3 coding sequence is TGTGCCAGCAGTACCCGGACAGGGCTGGAGACCCAGTACTTC. This sequence encodes CASSTRTGLETQYF. The chain combines TRBV6-5 with TRBJ2-5; the match to TRBD1 covers 8 bases. This CDR3 is 14 amino acids long. V lost 5 bases and J lost 5; bases outside the gene matches: 7. Germline V CDR1 and CDR2: MNHEY, SVGAGI.

The rearrangement joins TRBV6-5 to TRBJ2-7; 9 positions match TRBD1. Trimming cost V 0 bases and J 6 bases; bases outside gene matches: 0. Per the germline V gene, CDR1 is MNHEY and CDR2 is SVGAGI. The CDR3 length is 13 residues. DNA of the CDR3: TGTGCCAGCAGTTACTCGACAGGGGGCGAGCAGTACGTC. Amino acid sequence: CASSYSTGGEQYV.

The chain recombines TRBV5-4 with TRBJ1-1; maybe TRBD1 (6 bases). The CDR3 extends over 13 amino acids. V was shortened by 6 bases and J by 6 bases, with 15 bases between the two germline ends. CDR1 and CDR2 (germline): SGHNT, YYREEE (reference sequence). The CDR3 nucleotides read TGTGCCAGCACCTACGGGGGGGCCGCTGAAGCTTTCTTT. This gives the protein CASTYGGAAEAFF. Using reference TRBV5-4 and TRBJ1-1 for the parts outside the CDR3, the full variable domain is ETGVTQSPTHLIKTRGQQVTLRCSSQSGHNTVSWYQQALGQGPQFIFQYYREEENGRGNFPPRFSGLQFPNYSSELNVNALELDDSALYLCASTYGGAAEAFFGQGTRLTVV.

This clonotype was seen a few times. The rearrangement joins TRBV5-1 to TRBJ1-1; no clear D gene. V shed 7 bases and J shed 0 bases, with 19 bases lying between them. The CDR3 is 16 amino acids. Germline loops: CDR1 SGHRS, CDR2 YFSETQ. CDR3 residues: CASGRGTFNLNTEAFF. As DNA, the CDR3 is TGCGCCAGCGGTCGCGGTACTTTTAACTTGAACACTGAAGCTTTCTTT.

In this sample, this clonotype turned up many times. The chain's CDR3 is CASSPQGDSNQPQHF. Written as DNA, the CDR3 is TGTGCCAGCAGCCCCCAGGGGGATAGCAATCAGCCCCAGCATTTT. The chain is built from TRBV7-2 and TRBJ1-5, with 7 bases fitting TRBD1. With V trimmed by 5 bases and J by 0 bases, 4 bases remained unmatched. CDR1 and CDR2 (germline): SGHTA, FQGNSA. This CDR3 comprises 15 residues. Looking up the rest from reference TRBV7-2 and TRBJ1-5 gives the full variable domain: GAGVSQSPSNKVTEKGKDVELRCDPISGHTALYWYRQSLGQGLEFLIYFQGNSAPDKSGLPSDRFSAERTGGSVSTLTIQRTQQEDSAVYLCASSPQGDSNQPQHFGDGTRLSIL.

This clonotype was seen at least ten times. The chain is built from TRBV5-8 and TRBJ1-3; D is uncertain. The germline V and J ends were trimmed by 2 bases and 4 bases, with 7 bases remaining between them. Germline-derived CDR1 and CDR2 are SGHTS and YDEGEE. The CDR3 runs 13 residues. Here the CDR3 reads CASSFSRGNTIYF. The CDR3 DNA sequence: TGTGCCAGCAGCTTCTCCAGGGGAAACACCATATATTTT.

This clonotype was observed once. This chain uses TRBV13 with TRBJ2-4, with 7 bases identical to TRBD2. V shed 5 bases and J 4 bases; nucleotides not matched to a gene: 14. The V gene's germline CDR1 is PRHDT and CDR2 FYEKMQ (reference sequence). CDR3 length: 17 residues. The CDR3 loop reads CASSPLTLGTTKNIQYF. CDR3 sequence (DNA): TGTGCCAGCAGCCCCCTAACGCTAGGGACTACAAAAAACATTCAGTACTTC.

The chain couples TRBV11-2 to TRBJ2-3, with 7 bases that match TRBD1. V dropped 3 bases and J dropped 0; count of bases not matched to a gene: 6. In germline, CDR1 is SGHAT, CDR2 FQNNGV. The CDR3 contains 16 residues. For the CDR3, the DNA is TGTGCCAGCAGCTTCTCAGGGGGTTCTAGCACAGATACGCAGTATTTT. Amino acid sequence: CASSFSGGSSTDTQYF.

V gene TRBV6-2 or TRBV6-3 combines with J gene TRBJ2-7; 7 bases fit TRBD1. Germline-derived CDR1 and CDR2 are MNHEY and SVGEGT. The ends lost 0 bases at V and 1 base at J; junction bases unmatched: 6. This CDR3 has 16 residues. CDR3 residues: CASSYSIRGRSYEQYF. CDR3 bases: TGTGCCAGCAGTTACTCGATCAGGGGGAGATCCTACGAGCAGTACTTC.

The J gene is TRBJ1-2, the V gene TRBV6-5; 10 bases match TRBD1. CDR3 length equals 13 residues. After removal of 7 bases from V and 8 bases from J, the junction contained 7 bases not matched to a gene. From germline, CDR1 is MNHEY and CDR2 SVGAGI. The CDR3 nucleotides read TGTGCCAGCACCACGGGACAGGGGCCCGGCTACACCTTC. Protein product: CASTTGQGPGYTF.

The rearrangement joins TRBV20-1 to TRBJ2-1, with 7 positions matching TRBD2. Germline values: CDR1 DFQATT, CDR2 SNEGSKA (reference sequence). The CDR3 is 16 residues long. Trimming cost V 0 bases and J 9 bases; bases outside gene matches: 14. This CDR3 is CSAREGGGKSGGEQFF. CDR3 nucleotides: TGCAGTGCTAGAGAGGGTGGGGGTAAGTCGGGAGGTGAGCAGTTCTTC.

The chain employs TRBV12-3 or TRBV12-4 and TRBJ2-2; no firm D call. Trimming removed 3 bases from V and 7 bases from J, with 12 bases in between. The CDR3 has 14 residues. The CDR3 sequence: CASSLWGANGELFF. CDR3 DNA sequence: TGTGCCAGCAGTTTGTGGGGTGCCAACGGGGAGCTGTTTTTT.

There are a few counts of this clonotype. The chain uses TRBV9 and TRBJ2-1; D tentatively fits TRBD1 or TRBD2 (5 bases each). This CDR3 spans 15 amino acids. V gave up 4 bases and J gave up 5 bases, with 16 bases separating them. Per the germline V gene, CDR1 is SGDLS and CDR2 is YYNGEE. The CDR3 DNA reads TGTGCCAGCAGCCCTTCGGGGCTGGCTCACAATGAGCAGTTCTTC. Its translation: CASSPSGLAHNEQFF.

This clonotype was seen ten or more times. V is TRBV4-2 and J is TRBJ2-6, with TRBD2 matching 11 bases. The CDR3 sequence is 17 residues long. CDR1 and CDR2 from the germline V gene are LGHNA and YNFKEQ. J lost 0 bases, V lost 5 bases, and 3 bases had no gene match. In nucleotides, the CDR3 is TGTGCCAGCAGCAGTAGCGGGGGGGCCTCTGGGGCCAACGTCCTGACTTTC. Translating it yields CASSSSGGASGANVLTF.

CDR3 DNA: TGTGCCAGCAGTTACGTTCCGTACTCTGGGGCCAACGTCCTGACTTTC. Its protein is CASSYVPYSGANVLTF. The chain couples TRBV6-2 or TRBV6-3 to TRBJ2-6; no definite D call. This CDR3 contains 16 residues. Germline-derived CDR1 and CDR2 are MNHEY and SVGEGT. V shed 2 bases and J shed 0 bases, with 8 bases lying between them.

This clonotype was counted between two and nine times. The V and J genes are TRBV5-4 and TRBJ2-6, with TRBD2 matching over 8 bases. The CDR3 covers 15 residues. The junction had 4 bases not matched to a gene; V was cut back by 4 bases and J by 4 bases. Germline V gene lookup returns CDR1 SGHNT and CDR2 YYREEE (reference sequence). The CDR3 DNA follows: TGTGCCAGCAGCCCGGGGGGGAGGGGGGCCAACGTCCTGACTTTC. It yields the protein CASSPGGRGANVLTF.

The chain has TRBV11-1 and TRBJ2-7; TRBD2 matches 10 bases. Trimming at V came to 1 base and at J to 3 bases, leaving 3 bases not matched to a gene. Germline CDR1 reads SGHAT; CDR2 reads FQDESV (reference sequence). CDR3 length: 15 amino acids. The CDR3 here is CASSLGLAGDYEQYV. The DNA of the CDR3 is TGTGCCAGCAGCTTAGGTCTAGCGGGGGACTACGAGCAGTACGTC.

The chain is built from TRBV7-9 and TRBJ1-1; a possible D gene is TRBD1 (5 bases). V was trimmed by 5 bases and J by 2 bases, leaving 12 bases between them. The CDR3 totals 14 residues. CDR1 is SEHNR and CDR2 is FQNEAQ in the germline V gene (reference sequence). CDR3 loop: CASSAYGQNTEAFF. CDR3 DNA: TGTGCCAGCAGCGCTTACGGACAAAACACTGAAGCTTTCTTT.

CDR3 protein: CASSSTSGGPQETQYF. The CDR3 region has the DNA TGTGCCAGCAGCTCGACTAGCGGGGGTCCCCAAGAGACCCAGTACTTC. The chain recombines TRBV7-9 with TRBJ2-5; 12 bases map to TRBD2. Germline CDR1 and CDR2: SEHNR and FQNEAQ (reference sequence). The CDR3 is 16 amino acids. The J segment lost 1 base and the V segment lost 4 bases, leaving 4 bases of the junction unmatched.

A few counts support this clonotype. The genes are TRBV15 and TRBJ2-3; D not certain. The CDR3 length is 13 residues. The germline V and J ends were trimmed by 5 bases and 2 bases, with 8 bases remaining between them. Per the germline V gene, CDR1 is LNHNV and CDR2 is YYDKDF (reference sequence). In DNA form, the CDR3 reads TGTGCCACCAGCGTGCAGGTCACAGATACGCAGTATTTT. Its translation: CATSVQVTDTQYF.

The rearrangement joins TRBV5-1 to TRBJ1-2; 7 positions match TRBD1. CDR3 length: 12 amino acids. V dropped 4 bases and J dropped 7; count of bases not matched to a gene: 4. Germline CDR1 SGHRS, CDR2 YFSETQ. The CDR3 region has the DNA TGCGCCAGCAGCGTAAACAGGGGTGGCTACACCTTC. This gives the protein CASSVNRGGYTF.